The 10 T cell receptor beta chains below all came from one sample that was sequenced in a study of T-cell reconstitution after alpha-beta-depleted transplantation in children. Preparation of the TCRbeta library was carried out with unique molecular identifiers. TCRdb redid the calling of the PCR reads with MiXCR, one entry per CDR3 protein. The repertoire holds about 120,000 distinct CDR3 sequences, with about 23% as singletons. This specimen consisted of PBMCs, mostly from graft donor cells, obtained 180 days after TCRalphabeta/CD19-depleted stem cell transplant. These receptors came from a male patient between 2 and 15 years old who had a stem cell transplant for chronic granulomatous disease, so the T cells may come from the graft donor.

This clonotype was counted a few times. V and J are TRBV29-1 and TRBJ2-1; 7 positions match TRBD1. Germline lookup yields CDR1 SQVTM and CDR2 ANQGSEA. The ends lost 7 bases at V and 4 bases at J; junction bases unmatched: 10. The CDR3 covers 14 residues. The CDR3 nucleotides read TGCAGCGGTAAGGGAAAGGGGGCTTACAATGAGCAGTTCTTC. It specifies CSGKGKGAYNEQFF.

The CDR3 is CASKAGQYF. The CDR3 bases are TGTGCCAGCAAAGCGGGTCAGTACTTC. This rearrangement joins TRBV2 to TRBJ2-7, with D possibly TRBD2 on 6 matching bases. Trimming cost V 7 bases and J 10 bases, with 8 bases left between them. Germline CDR1 is SNHLY and CDR2 is FYNNEI. The CDR3 totals 9 residues.

This clonotype appeared a few times. The rearrangement joins TRBV12-3 or TRBV12-4 to TRBJ2-7; the D gene is possibly TRBD1 (6 bases). The CDR3 contains 12 residues. The ends were cut back, 5 bases at V and 5 bases at J, with 10 bases in the middle. CDR3 in amino acids: CASSHRQDEQYF. As DNA, the CDR3 is TGTGCCAGCAGTCACAGACAGGACGAGCAGTACTTC.

This clonotype was counted ten times or more. This chain joins TRBV6-5 and TRBJ2-1, with a tentative D call TRBD1 (7 bases). V lost 2 bases, J lost 4 bases, and 15 bases lay in between. This CDR3 spans 16 amino acids. Germline loops: CDR1 MNHEY, CDR2 SVGAGI. This CDR3 reads CASSYGGAGGYNEQFF. As DNA, the CDR3 is TGTGCCAGCAGTTACGGTGGGGCAGGGGGGTACAATGAGCAGTTCTTC.

This clonotype was counted only a few times. V usage is TRBV20-1 and J usage is TRBJ2-3; 7 nucleotides match TRBD1. The CDR3 runs 17 residues. The junction had 13 bases not matched to a gene; V was cut back by 3 bases and J by 1 base. The V gene's germline CDR1 is DFQATT and CDR2 SNEGSKA (reference sequence). The CDR3, as DNA: TGCAGTGCTAGTTCGGAGCCCCGACAGGGAGGCACAGATACGCAGTATTTT. It specifies CSASSEPRQGGTDTQYF.

This clonotype was recorded a few times. This chain joins TRBV12-3 or TRBV12-4 and TRBJ2-1, with TRBD2 matching 7 bases. This CDR3 comprises 16 residues. V was clipped by 3 bases and J by 6 bases; unmatched bases: 11. CDR3 DNA: TGTGCCAGCAGTTTCGATCATAGCGGGTATGGCAATGAGCAGTTCTTC. As protein: CASSFDHSGYGNEQFF.

The chain recombines TRBV20-1 with TRBJ1-5; the D is unclear. Trimming shortened V by 0 bases and J by 0 bases, and 12 bases separated the two germline ends. The CDR3 is made up of 16 amino acids. Germline assignment: CDR1 DFQATT and CDR2 SNEGSKA (reference sequence). The CDR3 DNA sequence: TGCAGTGCTAGAGACCTGACATTTCGTAGCAATCAGCCCCAGCATTTT. Translation gives CSARDLTFRSNQPQHF.

The chain couples TRBV12-5 to TRBJ2-3; 14 bases align to TRBD2. The CDR3 length is 15 residues. The germline V gene has CDR1 LGHNT and CDR2 FRNRAP. V shed 7 bases, J shed 6 bases, and the junction held 6 bases outside the gene matches. Here the CDR3 reads CASALGTSGSDTQYF. CDR3 in DNA: TGTGCTAGTGCCCTGGGGACTAGCGGGAGTGATACGCAGTATTTT.

The gene calls are TRBV5-6 and TRBJ2-1, with 7 bases identical to TRBD1. With V trimmed by 6 bases and J by 5 bases, 8 bases remained unmatched. The germline V gene has CDR1 SGHDT and CDR2 YYEEEE. The CDR3 sequence is 14 residues long. This CDR3 is CASIGRTGHNEQFF. The CDR3 DNA sequence: TGTGCCAGCATCGGTAGGACAGGTCACAATGAGCAGTTCTTC.

This clonotype came up many times. This chain links TRBV7-2 with TRBJ2-1, with D perhaps being TRBD1 or TRBD2 (5 bases each). CDR1 SGHTA and CDR2 FQGNSA come from the germline V gene. The CDR3 has 16 residues. V was cut by 1 base and J by 4 bases, with 14 bases left in between. Here the CDR3 reads CASSLEPGRGYNEQFF. The CDR3 DNA is TGTGCCAGCAGCTTAGAGCCGGGACGCGGATACAATGAGCAGTTCTTC. Full variable domain (rest looked up from reference TRBV7-2 and TRBJ2-1): GAGVSQSPSNKVTEKGKDVELRCDPISGHTALYWYRQSLGQGLEFLIYFQGNSAPDKSGLPSDRFSAERTGGSVSTLTIQRTQQEDSAVYLCASSLEPGRGYNEQFFGPGTRLTVL.